This TCR beta chain derives from a study of PD-L1 blockade in urothelial cancer. About the research overall: In the mid-2010s therapy began: atezolizumab 1,200 mg intravenously every 3 weeks.

Synthetic TCR analog templates were added to each PCR reaction. The table came from immunoSEQ multiplex PCR; TCRdb's copy has only in-frame clones and leaves some out. The repertoire holds some 100,000 clones, with about 90% as singletons. Trimming cost V 3 bases and J 3 bases; bases outside gene matches: 1. Looked up from germline, CDR1 is ENHRY and CDR2 is SYGVKD. This CDR3 has 13 amino acids. This chain uses TRBV10-3 with TRBJ2-7, with 8 nucleotides matching TRBD2. The sequenced sample was PBMCs, obtained around atezolizumab (anti-PD-L1) treatment. This receptor was taken from an elderly woman with urothelial cancer. CDR3 bases: TGTGCCATCAGTGAAGCGGGAGTCTACGAGCAGTACTTC. It specifies CAISEAGVYEQYF.